Shown below are 6 T cell receptor beta chains from a single sample sequenced in a study of cytomegalovirus exposure and HLA in healthy donors. Vbeta (60) and Jbeta (13) primers were used in the PCR. The repertoire was sequenced with immunoSEQ multiplex PCR; TCRdb's copy has only in-frame clones and lacks some. The sample contains roughly 40,000 clones, 50% of which appear only once. Sequenced sample: PBMCs. The source is a human donor in good health.

CDR3 DNA sequence: TGTGCCAGCAGCTTCGGGACAGGGGGCACAGATACGCAGTATTTT. It specifies CASSFGTGGTDTQYF. The chain joins TRBV7-9 to TRBJ2-3, with 10 positions matching TRBD1. J gave up 1 base and V 3 bases, and 1 base lay outside the gene matches. The V gene's germline CDR1 is SEHNR and CDR2 FQNEAQ (reference sequence). The CDR3 loop spans 15 amino acids.

The CDR3: CAWSRWLGYEQYF. The CDR3 DNA follows: TGTGCCTGGAGTAGGTGGCTAGGCTACGAGCAGTACTTC. This chain connects TRBV30 to TRBJ2-7; D remains unclear. The CDR3 length is 13 residues. Trimming shortened V by 2 bases and J by 3 bases, and 11 bases separated the two germline ends. CDR1 and CDR2 (germline): GTSNPN, SVGIG (reference sequence).

The sample holds a few counts of this clone. The chain joins TRBV19 to TRBJ2-3; 7 bases line up with TRBD2. Trimming took 3 bases from V and 3 from J; bases not matched to a gene: 3. The CDR3 length is 14 residues. The germline gives CDR1 LNHDA, CDR2 SQIVND (reference sequence). In DNA, the CDR3 is TGTGCCAGTAGTATCCCCGGGGGGACAGATACGCAGTATTTT. Translated: CASSIPGGTDTQYF.

This clone was recorded a few times. The chain uses TRBV20-1 and TRBJ1-2; no clear D gene. The germline V gene encodes CDR1 DFQATT and CDR2 SNEGSKA (reference sequence). V dropped 6 bases and J dropped 8 bases, with 7 bases sitting between them. There are 9 residues in the CDR3. The CDR3 here is CSARPGYTF. For the CDR3, the DNA is TGCAGTGCGCGCCCGGGCTACACCTTC.

The rearrangement joins TRBV4-1 to TRBJ2-7, with 9 bases lining up with TRBD1. The CDR3 loop spans 16 amino acids. Germline lookup yields CDR1 MGHRA and CDR2 YSYEKL. The V and J ends lost 4 bases and 4 bases, in that order; junction bases with no gene match: 11. CDR3 nucleotides: TGCGCCAGCAGCCTGGGACAGGGAGGGACCCGGTACGAGCAGTACTTC. As protein: CASSLGQGGTRYEQYF.

V and J are TRBV4-2 and TRBJ2-1, with D possibly matching TRBD2 (5 bases). Germline assignment: CDR1 LGHNA and CDR2 YNFKEQ. CDR3 length: 14 residues. V was clipped by 5 bases and J by 4 bases, with 12 bases between them. In DNA form, the CDR3 reads TGTGCCAGCAGCAATTCGGGGTCTTACAATGAGCAGTTCTTC. Protein product: CASSNSGSYNEQFF.